This T cell receptor beta chain was identified in a study of blood T cell repertoires in COVID-19. This CDR3 comprises 17 residues. The V and J ends lost 7 bases and 4 bases, in that order; junction bases with no gene match: 18. Germline V gives CDR1 LNHDA, CDR2 SQIVND (reference sequence). TCRdb's copy holds only in-frame clones and misses some; the assay was immunoSEQ multiplex PCR. The sample shows roughly 160,000 clones, about 88% of them seen only once. The sequence was obtained from a man aged 60-69 years with acute or convalescent COVID-19. V is TRBV19 and J is TRBJ2-5; 7 positions agree with TRBD2. Sequenced material: peripheral blood. The CDR3 sequence: CASTGRGGMKSGETQYF. The CDR3 DNA reads as TGTGCCAGTACCGGAAGGGGAGGGATGAAGTCGGGAGAGACCCAGTACTTC.